This record looks at one T cell receptor beta chain sequence and its context. The antigen is not known. The V end was cut by 4 bases, the J end by 0 bases, with 11 bases between. In germline, CDR1 is MNHNS, CDR2 SASEGT. The CDR3 spans 15 residues. Participants comprised healthy donors of bone marrow. Vbeta (60) and Jbeta (13) primers were used in the PCR. Assay used: immunoSEQ multiplex PCR; TCRdb lists only in-frame clones, some missing. The data contain over 110,000 clones, roughly three quarters of them singletons. This sample is part of a study of cytomegalovirus exposure and HLA in healthy donors. Turning to the study itself: Most donors, approximately 82% of approximately 400 genotyped, fell in the Caucasian-associated ancestry cluster. Study-level results: Later, an analysis found that common viral pathogens appeared to be linked with several of the most significant clusters. Sequence variants that were highly shared formed a cluster that was likely a sequencing artifact.

This chain links TRBV6-1 with TRBJ2-3; weak D call: TRBD1 (6 bases). Material: PBMCs. The clonotype was recovered from a female donor in good health and CMV-seronegative. The CDR3 region has the DNA TGTGCCAGCAGTGGGCAGGGGTCAAGCACAGATACGCAGTATTTT. Translating gives CASSGQGSSTDTQYF.